This TCR beta chain was identified in a study of cytomegalovirus exposure and HLA in healthy donors. 13 Jbeta primers and 60 Vbeta primers were used for the PCR. Some clones are missing from TCRdb's copy, which holds only in-frame ones; the method was immunoSEQ multiplex PCR. The repertoire has around 170,000 clones, just under 80% of them found once; the top ten carry 1%. The CDR3 spans 15 residues. Germline CDR1 SNHLY, CDR2 FYNNEI. Unmatched junction bases numbered 7, after V lost 6 bases and J lost 4 bases. The receptor was derived from a woman aged 45-65 years in good health and CMV-seropositive. Source material: PBMCs. The chain recombines TRBV2 with TRBJ1-3, with 9 positions matching TRBD1. This chain's CDR3 is CASSRGQGQGNTIYF. The CDR3 nucleotides are TGTGCCAGCAGCCGAGGACAGGGGCAGGGAAACACCATATATTTT.